This T cell receptor beta chain is drawn from a study of T cells after yellow fever vaccination. Germline V CDR1 and CDR2: MDHEN, SYDVKM. V lost 8 bases, J lost 1 base, and 3 bases stayed unmatched. The CDR3 is 13 amino acids. Production of TCR cDNA was by 5'RACE template switching, which also added a universal primer site and UMIs. MiXCR was run by TCRdb on the 5' RACE reads, yielding one entry per CDR3 protein. The top ten clones hold 13% to 15% of a sample with some 550,000 distinct CDR3 sequences, under 25% of them seen once. The TCR was taken from a man aged 30 to 45 who received the YFV17D yellow fever vaccine. The sample here was PBMCs, taken 15 days after the yellow fever booster vaccination. The V and J genes are TRBV28 and TRBJ2-3, with 7 bases fitting TRBD1. Here the CDR3 reads CASHRGGTDTQYF. DNA of the CDR3: TGTGCCAGCCACAGGGGTGGCACAGATACGCAGTATTTT.